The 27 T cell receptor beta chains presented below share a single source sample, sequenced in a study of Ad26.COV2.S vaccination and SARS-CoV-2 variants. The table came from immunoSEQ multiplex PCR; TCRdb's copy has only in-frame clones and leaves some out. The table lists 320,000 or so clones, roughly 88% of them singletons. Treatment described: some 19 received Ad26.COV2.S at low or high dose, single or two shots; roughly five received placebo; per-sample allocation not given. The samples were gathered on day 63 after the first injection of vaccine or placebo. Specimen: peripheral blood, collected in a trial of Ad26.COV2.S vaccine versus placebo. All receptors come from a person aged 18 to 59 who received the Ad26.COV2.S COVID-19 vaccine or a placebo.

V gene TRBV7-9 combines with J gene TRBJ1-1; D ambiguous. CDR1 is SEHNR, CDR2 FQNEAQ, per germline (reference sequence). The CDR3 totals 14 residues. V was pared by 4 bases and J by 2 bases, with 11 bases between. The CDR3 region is CASSSFASNTEAFF. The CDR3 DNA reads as TGTGCCAGCAGCTCTTTCGCGAGTAACACTGAAGCTTTCTTT.

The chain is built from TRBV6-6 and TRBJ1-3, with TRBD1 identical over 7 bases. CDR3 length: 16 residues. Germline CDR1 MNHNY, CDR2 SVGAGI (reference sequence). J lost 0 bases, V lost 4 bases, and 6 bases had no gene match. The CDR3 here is CASSFVGQRSGNTIYF. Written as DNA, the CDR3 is TGTGCCAGCAGTTTTGTGGGACAGCGCTCTGGAAACACCATATATTTT.

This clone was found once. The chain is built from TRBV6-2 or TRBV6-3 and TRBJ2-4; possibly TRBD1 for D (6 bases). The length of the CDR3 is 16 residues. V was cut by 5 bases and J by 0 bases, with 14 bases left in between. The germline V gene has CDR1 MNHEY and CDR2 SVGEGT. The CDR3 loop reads CASSTTGPLAKNIQYF. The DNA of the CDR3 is TGTGCCAGCAGTACCACAGGGCCCCTAGCCAAAAACATTCAGTACTTC.

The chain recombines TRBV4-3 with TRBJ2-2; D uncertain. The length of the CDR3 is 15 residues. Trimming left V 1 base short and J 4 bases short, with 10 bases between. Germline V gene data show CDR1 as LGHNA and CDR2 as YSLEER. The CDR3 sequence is CASSQVSRFTGELFF. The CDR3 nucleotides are TGCGCCAGCAGCCAAGTGTCCAGGTTCACCGGGGAGCTGTTTTTT.

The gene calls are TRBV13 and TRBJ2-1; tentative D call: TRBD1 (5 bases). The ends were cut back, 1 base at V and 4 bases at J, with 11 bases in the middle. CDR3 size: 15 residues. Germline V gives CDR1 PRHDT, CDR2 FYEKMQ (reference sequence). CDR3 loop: CASSLEGRGYNEQFF. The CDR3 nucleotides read TGTGCCAGCAGCTTAGAGGGTAGGGGATACAATGAGCAGTTCTTC.

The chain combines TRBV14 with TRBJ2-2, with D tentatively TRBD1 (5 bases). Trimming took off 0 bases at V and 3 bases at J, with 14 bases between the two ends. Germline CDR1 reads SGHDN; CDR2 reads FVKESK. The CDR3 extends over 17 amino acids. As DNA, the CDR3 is TGTGCCAGCAGCCAAGATCTTCCGACAGAGGACACCGGGGAGCTGTTTTTT. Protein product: CASSQDLPTEDTGELFF.

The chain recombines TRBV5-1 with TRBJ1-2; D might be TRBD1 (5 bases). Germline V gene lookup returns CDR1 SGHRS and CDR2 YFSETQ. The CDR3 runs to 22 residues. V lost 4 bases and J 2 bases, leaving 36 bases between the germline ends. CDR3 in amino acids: CASSPRQLGRTLIAGPNYGYTF. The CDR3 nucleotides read TGCGCCAGCAGCCCGCGACAGCTCGGACGGACCTTGATAGCCGGGCCGAACTATGGCTACACCTTC.

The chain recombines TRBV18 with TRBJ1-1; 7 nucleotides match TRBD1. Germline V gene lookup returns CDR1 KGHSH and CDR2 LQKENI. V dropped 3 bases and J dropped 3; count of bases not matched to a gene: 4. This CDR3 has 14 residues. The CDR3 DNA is TGTGCCAGCTCACCCCCAGGGGGGTACACTGAAGCTTTCTTT. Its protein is CASSPPGGYTEAFF. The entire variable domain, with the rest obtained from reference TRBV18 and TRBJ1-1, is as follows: NAGVMQNPRHLVRRRGQEARLRCSPMKGHSHVYWYRQLPEEGLKFMVYLQKENIIDESGMPKERFSAEFPKEGPSILRIQQVVRGDSAAYFCASSPPGGYTEAFFGQGTRLTVV.

The CDR3 DNA sequence: TGTGCCAGCAGCCCAACCGGGACAGGGGGCGGTTCACCCCTCCACTTT. Translation gives CASSPTGTGGGSPLHF. The chain couples TRBV3-1 (or the pseudogene TRBV3-2) to TRBJ1-6; 12 bases match TRBD1. The J segment lost 9 bases and the V segment lost 4 bases, leaving 7 bases of the junction unmatched. The germline CDR1 and CDR2 sequences are LGHDT and YNNKEL (reference sequence). This CDR3 is 16 amino acids long.

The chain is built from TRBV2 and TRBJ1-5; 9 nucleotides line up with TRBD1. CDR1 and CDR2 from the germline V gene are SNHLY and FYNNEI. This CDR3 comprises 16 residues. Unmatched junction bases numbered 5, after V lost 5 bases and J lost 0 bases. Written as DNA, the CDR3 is TGTGCCAGCAGTTCCGGGACAGGGTATAGCAATCAGCCCCAGCATTTT. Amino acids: CASSSGTGYSNQPQHF.

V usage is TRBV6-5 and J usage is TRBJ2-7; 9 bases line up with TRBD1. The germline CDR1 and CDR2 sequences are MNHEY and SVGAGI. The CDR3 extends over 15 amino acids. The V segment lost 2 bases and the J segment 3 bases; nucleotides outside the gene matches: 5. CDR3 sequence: CASSYRGQGDYEQYF. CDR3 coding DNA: TGTGCCAGCAGTTACCGGGGACAGGGAGACTACGAGCAGTACTTC.

The CDR3 protein is CASSLVAGSSYEQYF. The DNA of the CDR3 is TGCGCCAGCAGCTTGGTTGCAGGGAGCTCCTACGAGCAGTACTTC. V usage is TRBV5-1 and J usage is TRBJ2-7; D may be TRBD1 or TRBD2 (5 bases each). V lost 0 bases, J lost 0 bases, and 10 bases lay in between. The CDR3 runs to 15 residues. Germline V gene sequence: CDR1 SGHRS, CDR2 YFSETQ.

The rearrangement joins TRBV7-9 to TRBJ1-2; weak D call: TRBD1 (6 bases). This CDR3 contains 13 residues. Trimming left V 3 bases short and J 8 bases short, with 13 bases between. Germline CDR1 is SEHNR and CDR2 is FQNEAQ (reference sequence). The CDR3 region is CASSFSGGEGYTF. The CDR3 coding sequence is TGTGCCAGCAGCTTCTCCGGGGGCGAAGGCTACACCTTC.

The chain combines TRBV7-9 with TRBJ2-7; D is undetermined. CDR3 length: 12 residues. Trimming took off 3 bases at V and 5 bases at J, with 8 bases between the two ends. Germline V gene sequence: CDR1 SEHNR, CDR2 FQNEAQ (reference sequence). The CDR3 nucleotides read TGTGCCAGCAGCTTCTTGGTGGACGAGCAGTACGTC. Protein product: CASSFLVDEQYV.

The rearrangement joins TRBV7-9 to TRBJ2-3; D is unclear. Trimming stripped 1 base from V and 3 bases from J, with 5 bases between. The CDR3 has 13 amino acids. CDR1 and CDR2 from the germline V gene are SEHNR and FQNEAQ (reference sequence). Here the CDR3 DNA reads TGTGCCAGCAGCTTAGTTAAGACAGATACGCAGTATTTT. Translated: CASSLVKTDTQYF.

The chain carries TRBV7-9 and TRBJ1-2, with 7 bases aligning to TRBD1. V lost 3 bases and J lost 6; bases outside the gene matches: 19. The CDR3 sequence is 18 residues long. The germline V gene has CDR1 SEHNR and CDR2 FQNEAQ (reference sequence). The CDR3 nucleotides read TGTGCCAGCAGCTTGGGGTTGATCGGGACAGCAGGATCCGATGGCTACACCTTC. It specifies CASSLGLIGTAGSDGYTF.

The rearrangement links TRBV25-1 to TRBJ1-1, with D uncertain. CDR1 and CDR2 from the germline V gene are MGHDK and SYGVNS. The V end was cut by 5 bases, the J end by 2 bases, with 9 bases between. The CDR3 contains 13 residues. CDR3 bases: TGTGCCAGCAGTTGGAACGAAAACACTGAAGCTTTCTTT. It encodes CASSWNENTEAFF.

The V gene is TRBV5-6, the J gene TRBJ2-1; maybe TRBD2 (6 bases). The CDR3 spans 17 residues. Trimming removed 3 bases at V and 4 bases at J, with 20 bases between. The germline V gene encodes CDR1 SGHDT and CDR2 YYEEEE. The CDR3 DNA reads TGTGCCAGCAGCTCCCTTGTAATTTCCGGGAGTTACAATGAGCAGTTCTTC. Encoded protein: CASSSLVISGSYNEQFF.

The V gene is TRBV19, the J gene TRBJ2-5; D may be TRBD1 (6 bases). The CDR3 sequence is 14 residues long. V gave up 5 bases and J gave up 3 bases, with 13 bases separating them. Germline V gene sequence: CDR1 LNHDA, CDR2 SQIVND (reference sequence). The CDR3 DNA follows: TGTGCCAGTAGTGGGCCAGGGGCCGAAGAGACCCAGTACTTC. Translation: CASSGPGAEETQYF.

The CDR3 here is CASRGTGTYEQYF. As DNA, the CDR3 is TGTGCCAGCAGGGGTACTGGGACCTACGAGCAGTACTTC. The chain is built from TRBV12-3 or TRBV12-4 and TRBJ2-7; D is ambiguous. CDR3 length: 13 residues. The ends were cut back, 6 bases at V and 2 bases at J, with 11 bases in the middle.

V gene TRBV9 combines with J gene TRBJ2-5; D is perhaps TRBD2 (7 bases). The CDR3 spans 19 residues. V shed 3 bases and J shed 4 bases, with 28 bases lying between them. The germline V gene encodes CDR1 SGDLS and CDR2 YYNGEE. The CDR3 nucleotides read TGTGCCAGCAGCGGCCAGAGGGGGGGCGCGGGTTCGTCGATAGAGACCCAGTACTTC. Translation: CASSGQRGGAGSSIETQYF.

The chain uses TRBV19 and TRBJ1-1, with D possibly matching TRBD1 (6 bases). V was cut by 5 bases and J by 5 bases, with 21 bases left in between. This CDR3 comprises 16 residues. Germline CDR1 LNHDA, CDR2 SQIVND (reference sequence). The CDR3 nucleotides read TGTGCCAGTAGTTTCGGGGGCGCGGGGTTGGGAACTGAAGCTTTCTTT. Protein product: CASSFGGAGLGTEAFF.

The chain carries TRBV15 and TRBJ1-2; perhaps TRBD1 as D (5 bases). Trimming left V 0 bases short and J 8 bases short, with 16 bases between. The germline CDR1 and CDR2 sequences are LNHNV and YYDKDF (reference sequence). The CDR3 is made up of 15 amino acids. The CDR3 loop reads CATSRDPQGGGGYTF. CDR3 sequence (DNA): TGTGCCACCAGCAGAGATCCCCAGGGCGGGGGAGGCTACACCTTC.

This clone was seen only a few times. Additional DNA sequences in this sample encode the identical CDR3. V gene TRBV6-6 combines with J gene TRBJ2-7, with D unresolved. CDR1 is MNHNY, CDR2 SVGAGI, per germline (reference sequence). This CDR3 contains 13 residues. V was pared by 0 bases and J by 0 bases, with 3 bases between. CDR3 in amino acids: CASSYSGSYEQYF. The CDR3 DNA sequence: TGTGCCAGCAGTTACTCTGGCTCCTACGAGCAGTACTTC.

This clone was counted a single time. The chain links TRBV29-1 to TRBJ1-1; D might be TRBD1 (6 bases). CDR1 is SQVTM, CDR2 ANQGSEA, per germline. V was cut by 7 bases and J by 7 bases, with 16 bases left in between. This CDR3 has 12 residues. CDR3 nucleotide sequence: TGCAGCGCTAAAGGGGGGGACCTTGAAGCTTTCTTT. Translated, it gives CSAKGGDLEAFF.

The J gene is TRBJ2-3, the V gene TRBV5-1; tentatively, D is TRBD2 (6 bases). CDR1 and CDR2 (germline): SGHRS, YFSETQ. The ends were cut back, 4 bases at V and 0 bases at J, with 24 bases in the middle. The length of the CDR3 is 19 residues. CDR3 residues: CASSPGDLGRGASTDTQYF. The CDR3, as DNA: TGCGCCAGCAGCCCGGGGGACCTGGGTAGGGGTGCTAGCACAGATACGCAGTATTTT.

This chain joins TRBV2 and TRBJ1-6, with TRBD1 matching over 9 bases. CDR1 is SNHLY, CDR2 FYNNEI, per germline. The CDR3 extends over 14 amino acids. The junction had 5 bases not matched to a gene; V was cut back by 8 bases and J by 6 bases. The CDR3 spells CASLGTGLNSPLHF. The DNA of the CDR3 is TGTGCCAGCCTGGGGACAGGGCTTAATTCACCCCTCCACTTT.